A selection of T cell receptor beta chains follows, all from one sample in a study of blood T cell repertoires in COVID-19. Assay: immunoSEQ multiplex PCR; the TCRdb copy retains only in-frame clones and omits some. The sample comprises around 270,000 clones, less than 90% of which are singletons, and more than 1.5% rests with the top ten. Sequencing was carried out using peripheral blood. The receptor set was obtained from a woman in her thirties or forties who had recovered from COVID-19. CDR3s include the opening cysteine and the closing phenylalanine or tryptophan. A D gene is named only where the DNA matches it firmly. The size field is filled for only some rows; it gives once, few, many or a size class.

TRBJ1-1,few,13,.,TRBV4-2,CASSPTQNTEAFF,TGTGCCAGCAGCCCGACACAGAACACTGAAGCTTTCTTT
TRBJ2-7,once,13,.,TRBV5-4,CASSRDRMGEQYF,TGTGCCAGCAGCCGTGACAGGATGGGAGAGCAGTACTTC
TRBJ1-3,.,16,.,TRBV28,CASSTPQGSSGNTIYF,TGTGCCAGCAGCACCCCCCAGGGGAGCTCTGGAAACACCATATATTTT
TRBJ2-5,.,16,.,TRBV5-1,CASSAGTESSGETQYF,TGCGCCAGCAGCGCGGGGACAGAAAGTTCTGGTGAGACCCAGTACTTC
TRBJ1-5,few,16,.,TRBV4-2,CASSLAGGSEGQPQHF,TGTGCCAGCAGCCTCGCGGGGGGAAGTGAGGGTCAGCCCCAGCATTTT
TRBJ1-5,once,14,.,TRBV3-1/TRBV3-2,CASSQAWLNQPQHF,TGTGCCAGCAGCCAAGCTTGGCTCAATCAGCCCCAGCATTTT
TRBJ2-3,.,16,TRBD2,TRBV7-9,CASSLALGLDTDTQYF,TGTGCCAGCAGCTTAGCGCTCGGACTAGACACAGATACGCAGTATTTT
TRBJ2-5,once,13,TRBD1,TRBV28,CASCVQGEETQYF,TGTGCCAGTTGTGTCCAGGGGGAAGAGACCCAGTACTTC
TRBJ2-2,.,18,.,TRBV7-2,CASSTSGYMGSPSGELFF,TGTGCCAGCAGCACCTCAGGGTATATGGGTTCCCCCTCCGGGGAGCTGTTTTTT
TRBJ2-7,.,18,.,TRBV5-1,CASSFGGPNPIDDYEQYF,TGCGCCAGCAGCTTCGGGGGACCCAACCCTATCGATGACTACGAGCAGTACTTC
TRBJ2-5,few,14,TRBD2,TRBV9,CASSTLAGGETQYF,TGTGCCAGCAGCACACTAGCGGGGGGAGAGACCCAGTACTTC
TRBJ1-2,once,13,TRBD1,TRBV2,CASSGTGIGGYTF,TGTGCCAGCAGCGGGACAGGAATCGGCGGCTACACCTTC
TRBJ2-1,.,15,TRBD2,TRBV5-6,CASSRTSGGHNEQFF,TGTGCCAGCAGCAGGACTAGCGGGGGACACAATGAGCAGTTCTTC
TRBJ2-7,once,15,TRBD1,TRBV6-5,CASSFSGTGGYEQYF,TGTGCCAGCAGCTTCTCCGGGACAGGGGGCTACGAGCAGTACTTC
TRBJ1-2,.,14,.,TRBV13,CASSLGPGEGGYTF,TGTGCCAGCAGCTTAGGACCAGGCGAGGGCGGCTACACCTTC
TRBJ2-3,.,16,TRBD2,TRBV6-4,CASSETSGGPTDTQYF,TGTGCCAGCAGTGAGACTAGCGGGGGGCCTACAGATACGCAGTATTTT
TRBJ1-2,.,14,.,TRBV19,CASTDRLTGIGYTF,TGTGCCAGTACCGACAGGTTGACGGGGATTGGCTACACCTTC
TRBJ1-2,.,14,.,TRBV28,CASSLYAGDYGYTF,TGTGCCAGCAGTTTATACGCAGGGGACTATGGCTACACCTTC
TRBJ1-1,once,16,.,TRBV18,CASSYLVGGWNTEAFF,TGTGCCAGCTCGTACTTGGTCGGGGGTTGGAACACTGAAGCTTTCTTT
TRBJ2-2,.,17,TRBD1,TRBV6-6,CASSRTGGNANTGELFF,TGTGCCAGCAGTCGTACAGGGGGCAATGCGAACACCGGGGAGCTGTTTTTT
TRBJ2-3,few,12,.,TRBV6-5,CASRGVGDTQYF,TGTGCCAGCAGGGGAGTTGGAGATACGCAGTATTTT
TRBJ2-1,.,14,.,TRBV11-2,CASSFWPLDNEQFF,TGTGCCAGCAGCTTTTGGCCGTTGGACAATGAGCAGTTCTTC
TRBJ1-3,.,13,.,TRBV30,CAWSVSVGNTIYF,TGTGCCTGGAGCGTCTCCGTAGGAAACACCATATATTTT
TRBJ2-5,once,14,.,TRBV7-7,CASSPFQQGGTQYF,TGTGCCAGCAGCCCCTTCCAGCAAGGAGGGACCCAGTACTTC
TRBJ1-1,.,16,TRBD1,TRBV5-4,CASSLGGTGRVTEAFF,TGTGCCAGCAGCTTAGGGGGGACAGGACGCGTGACTGAAGCTTTCTTT
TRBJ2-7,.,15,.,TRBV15,CATSRDKVRGIPKYF,TGTGCCACCAGCAGAGATAAAGTACGCGGAATCCCTAAGTACTTC
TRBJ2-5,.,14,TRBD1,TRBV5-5,CASSGTGVWETQYF,TGTGCCAGCAGCGGGACAGGGGTGTGGGAGACCCAGTACTTC
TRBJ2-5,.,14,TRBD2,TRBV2,CASMLGGYQETQYF,TGTGCCAGCATGTTGGGGGGGTACCAAGAGACCCAGTACTTC
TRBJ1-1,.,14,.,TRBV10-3,CAISELLGVTEAFF,TGTGCCATCAGTGAGTTATTGGGAGTCACTGAAGCTTTCTTT
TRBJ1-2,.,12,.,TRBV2,CASKQVPYGYTF,TGTGCCAGCAAACAGGTACCCTACGGCTACACCTTC
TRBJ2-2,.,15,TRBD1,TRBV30,CAWSEKGGAVGELFF,TGTGCCTGGAGTGAAAAAGGGGGCGCGGTCGGGGAGCTGTTTTTT
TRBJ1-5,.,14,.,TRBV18,CASSPQGSNQPQHF,TGTGCCAGCTCACCCCAGGGAAGCAATCAGCCCCAGCATTTT
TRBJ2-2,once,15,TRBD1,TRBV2,CASSPGTVNTGELFF,TGTGCCAGCAGCCCCGGGACAGTGAACACCGGGGAGCTGTTTTTT
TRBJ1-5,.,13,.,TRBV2,CASSGQWNQPQHF,TGTGCCAGCAGCGGACAGTGGAATCAGCCCCAGCATTTT
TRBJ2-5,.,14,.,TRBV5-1,CASSLALHQETQYF,TGCGCCAGCAGCTTGGCCCTCCACCAAGAGACCCAGTACTTC
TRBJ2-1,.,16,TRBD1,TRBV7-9,CASSLLRTGRGNEQFF,TGTGCCAGCAGCTTATTGAGGACAGGACGTGGAAATGAGCAGTTCTTC
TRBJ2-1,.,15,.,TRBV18,CASSPRSDTDNEQFF,TGTGCCAGCTCACCCCGATCCGACACTGACAATGAGCAGTTCTTC
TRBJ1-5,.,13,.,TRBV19,CASSPTDRQPQHF,TGTGCCAGTAGTCCAACGGACAGACAGCCCCAGCATTTT
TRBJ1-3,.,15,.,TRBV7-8,CASSLDSRAGNTIYF,TGTGCCAGCAGCTTAGATTCCAGGGCTGGAAACACCATATATTTT
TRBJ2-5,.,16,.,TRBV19,CASSIRGRSGSETQYF,TGTGCCAGTAGTATCAGGGGAAGGTCCGGATCAGAGACCCAGTACTTC
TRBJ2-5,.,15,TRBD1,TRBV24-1,CATSDLGQGRETQYF,TGTGCCACCAGTGATTTGGGACAGGGAAGGGAGACCCAGTACTTC
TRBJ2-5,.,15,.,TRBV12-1,CASSFVGRGYETQYF,TGTGCCAGCAGCTTTGTAGGCAGGGGGTATGAGACCCAGTACTTC
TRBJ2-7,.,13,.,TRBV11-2,CASSLSSSYEQYF,TGTGCCAGCAGCTTAAGCTCTTCCTACGAGCAGTACTTC
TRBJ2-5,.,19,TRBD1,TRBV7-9,CASSQKVQLRDRGQETQYF,TGTGCCAGCAGCCAAAAGGTGCAGCTCCGGGACAGGGGGCAGGAGACCCAGTACTTC
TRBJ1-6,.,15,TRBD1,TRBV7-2,CASSLSSGGTSPLHF,TGTGCCAGCAGCTTATCATCAGGGGGCACGTCACCCCTCCACTTT
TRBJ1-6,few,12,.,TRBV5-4,CASSFPDSPLHF,TGTGCCAGCAGCTTTCCGGATTCACCCCTCCACTTT
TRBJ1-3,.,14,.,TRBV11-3,CASSTVSSGNTIYF,TGTGCCAGCAGCACCGTCAGCTCTGGAAACACCATATATTTT
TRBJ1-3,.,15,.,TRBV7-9,CASSALSPSGNTIYF,TGTGCCAGCAGCGCCCTTAGCCCCTCTGGAAACACCATATATTTT
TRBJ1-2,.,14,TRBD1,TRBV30,CAWSVGTGSYGYTF,TGTGCCTGGAGTGTGGGGACAGGGTCCTATGGCTACACCTTC
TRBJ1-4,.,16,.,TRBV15,CATSRKGGVLNEKLFF,TGTGCCACCTCCAGGAAGGGAGGGGTCCTGAATGAAAAACTGTTTTTT
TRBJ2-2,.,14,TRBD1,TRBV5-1,CASSWDRRSGELFF,TGCGCCAGCAGCTGGGACAGGAGGAGCGGGGAGCTGTTTTTT
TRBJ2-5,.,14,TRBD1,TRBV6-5,CASSRFGTGGTQYF,TGTGCCAGCAGTCGTTTTGGGACAGGTGGAACCCAGTACTTC
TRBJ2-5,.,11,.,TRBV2,CASSYQETQYF,TGTGCCAGCAGCTACCAAGAGACCCAGTACTTC
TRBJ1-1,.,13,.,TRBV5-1,CASSLDRVTEAFF,TGCGCCAGCAGCTTGGACAGGGTCACTGAAGCTTTCTTT
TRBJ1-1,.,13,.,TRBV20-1,CSASQGRNTEAFF,TGCAGTGCTAGTCAGGGAAGGAACACTGAAGCTTTCTTT
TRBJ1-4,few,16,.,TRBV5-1,CASSLAYSSTNEKLFF,TGCGCCAGCAGCTTGGCGTACTCGTCAACTAATGAAAAACTGTTTTTT
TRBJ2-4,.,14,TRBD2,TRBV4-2,CASSFTSGQNIQYF,TGTGCCAGCAGTTTCACTAGCGGTCAAAACATTCAGTACTTC
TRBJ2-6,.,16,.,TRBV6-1,CASSETHRSGANVLTF,TGTGCCAGCAGTGAAACCCATCGGTCTGGGGCCAACGTCCTGACTTTC
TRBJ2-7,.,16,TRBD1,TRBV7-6,CASSLLPGTAWDEQYF,TGTGCCAGCAGCCTACTGCCTGGGACAGCATGGGACGAGCAGTACTTC
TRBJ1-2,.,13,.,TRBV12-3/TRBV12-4,CASSFGRYYGYTF,TGTGCCAGCAGTTTTGGTCGGTACTATGGCTACACCTTC